The 8 T cell receptor beta chains listed next were all sequenced from one sample in a study of blood T cell repertoires in COVID-19. The data were produced by immunoSEQ multiplex PCR, yet TCRdb's version contains in-frame clones alone and is incomplete. The sample carries roughly 250,000 clones, 75% to 90% recorded once. The sequencing sample was made of PBMCs or T cells enriched from blood (not recorded which). All receptors derive from a woman aged 35 to 49 who had been exposed to COVID-19.

V gene TRBV5-8 combines with J gene TRBJ2-7; D not resolved. The CDR3 is made up of 14 amino acids. Germline V gene lookup returns CDR1 SGHTS and CDR2 YDEGEE. V lost 2 bases and J 7 bases, leaving 16 bases between the germline ends. CDR3 loop: CASSFLTSVGEQYV. CDR3 DNA sequence: TGTGCCAGCAGCTTTCTGACCAGCGTGGGTGAGCAGTACGTC.

The CDR3 region is CASSFTENTEAFF. The CDR3 DNA reads as TGTGCCAGCAGCTTCACAGAGAACACTGAAGCTTTCTTT. The genes are TRBV11-2 and TRBJ1-1; D uncertain. This CDR3 region has 13 residues. Trimming removed 3 bases at V and 1 base at J, with 6 bases between. The germline gives CDR1 SGHAT, CDR2 FQNNGV.

The chain has TRBV5-6 and TRBJ1-6; D not certain. V shed 0 bases and J shed 5 bases, with 12 bases lying between them. CDR3 size: 16 residues. CDR1 SGHDT and CDR2 YYEEEE come from the germline V gene. The CDR3 sequence: CASSLVASGDNSPLHF. Written as DNA, the CDR3 is TGTGCCAGCAGCTTGGTGGCTTCCGGAGATAATTCACCCCTCCACTTT.

The genes are TRBV5-4 and TRBJ2-1; possible D gene TRBD2, 6 bases. The ends were cut back, 6 bases at V and 0 bases at J, with 13 bases in the middle. The CDR3 contains 15 residues. The germline CDR1 and CDR2 sequences are SGHNT and YYREEE (reference sequence). The CDR3 nucleotides read TGTGCCAGCAACCCTACCGGGGGCTCCTACAATGAGCAGTTCTTC. Protein sequence: CASNPTGGSYNEQFF.

This sequence joins TRBV5-1 and TRBJ1-4; D possibly corresponds to TRBD1 (6 bases). Trimming stripped 0 bases from V and 8 bases from J, with 14 bases between. CDR3 length equals 15 residues. Per germline, CDR1 SGHRS and CDR2 YFSETQ. CDR3 coding DNA: TGCGCCAGCAGCTTGGTACAGGGATCCGGGGAAAAACTGTTTTTT. Protein: CASSLVQGSGEKLFF.

The chain uses TRBV2 and TRBJ1-1; 12 bases agree with TRBD1. Trimming at V came to 7 bases and at J to 8 bases, leaving 5 bases not matched to a gene. Germline V gene sequence: CDR1 SNHLY, CDR2 FYNNEI. The CDR3 spans 13 residues. The CDR3 region is CASIGDRGHEAFF. Written as DNA, the CDR3 is TGTGCCAGCATCGGGGACAGGGGGCACGAAGCTTTCTTT. The whole variable domain, remainder taken from reference TRBV2 and TRBJ1-1, is EPEVTQTPSHQVTQMGQEVILRCVPISNHLYFYWYRQILGQKVEFLVSFYNNEISEKSEIFDDQFSVERPDGSNFTLKIRSTKLEDSAMYFCASIGDRGHEAFFGQGTRLTVV.

The chain is built from TRBV19 and TRBJ1-4; D is perhaps TRBD1 (6 bases). CDR1 and CDR2 (germline): LNHDA, SQIVND (reference sequence). Trimming removed 5 bases from V and 7 bases from J, with 20 bases in between. The CDR3 contains 16 residues. Written as DNA, the CDR3 is TGTGCCAGTAGTGCCTCGACAGGCACTCTACGTGAAAAACTGTTTTTT. Its protein product is CASSASTGTLREKLFF. The variable domain in full, completed from reference TRBV19 and TRBJ1-4, reads DGGITQSPKYLFRKEGQNVTLSCEQNLNHDAMYWYRQDPGQGLRLIYYSQIVNDFQKGDIAEGYSVSREKKESFPLTVTSAQKNPTAFYLCASSASTGTLREKLFFGSGTQLSVL.

The chain has TRBV28 and TRBJ2-7, with a weak D call TRBD1 (6 bases). CDR1 and CDR2 (germline): MDHEN, SYDVKM. The CDR3 is 13 amino acids. Trimming took off 8 bases at V and 1 base at J, with 12 bases between the two ends. This chain's CDR3 is CASGGQPSYEQYF. CDR3 bases: TGTGCCAGCGGGGGACAACCTTCCTACGAGCAGTACTTC. Based on the CDR3 plus reference TRBV28 and TRBJ2-7, the full variable domain is DVKVTQSSRYLVKRTGEKVFLECVQDMDHENMFWYRQDPGLGLRLIYFSYDVKMKEKGDIPEGYSVSREKKERFSLILESASTNQTSMYLCASGGQPSYEQYFGPGTRLTVT.